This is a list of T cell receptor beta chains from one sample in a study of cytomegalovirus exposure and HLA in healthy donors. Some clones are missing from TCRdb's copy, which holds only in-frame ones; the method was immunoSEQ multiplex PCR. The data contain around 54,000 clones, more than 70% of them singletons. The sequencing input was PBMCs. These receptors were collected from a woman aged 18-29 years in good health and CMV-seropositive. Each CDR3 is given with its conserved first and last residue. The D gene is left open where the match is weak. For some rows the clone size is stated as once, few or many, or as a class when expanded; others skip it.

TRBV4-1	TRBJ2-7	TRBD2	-	TGCGCCAGCAGCCAAGACGGCGGGGGGCTACCCTACGAGCAGTACTTC	CASSQDGGGLPYEQYF
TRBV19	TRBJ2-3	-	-	TGTGCCAGTAGTATGGGCAGGGGAAGGACAGATACGCAGTATTTT	CASSMGRGRTDTQYF
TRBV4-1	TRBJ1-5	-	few	TGCGCCAGCAGCCAAGATCGGGAGCGAACCTATCAGCCCCAGCATTTT	CASSQDRERTYQPQHF
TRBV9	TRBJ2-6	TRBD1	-	TGTGCCAGCAGCGTAGGACAGGGCATTGCCAACGTCCTGACTTTC	CASSVGQGIANVLTF
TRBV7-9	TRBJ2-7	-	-	TGTGCCAGCAGTCCCAGGGGAAGGGGATGGGAGCAGTACTTC	CASSPRGRGWEQYF
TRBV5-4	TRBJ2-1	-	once	TGTGCCAGCAGCGAAGCCCGATCCAACAATGAGCAGTTCTTC	CASSEARSNNEQFF
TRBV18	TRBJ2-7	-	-	TGTGCCAGCACGACAGTCTCCTACGAGCAGTACTTC	CASTTVSYEQYF
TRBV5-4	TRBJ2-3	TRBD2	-	TGTGCCAGCAGCTTGTCACGCCGGACTAGCGGGGGGGATACGCAGTATTTT	CASSLSRRTSGGDTQYF
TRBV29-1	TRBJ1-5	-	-	TGCAGCGCCACCGGTGCCCCGGGGAGTAATCAGCCCCAGCATTTT	CSATGAPGSNQPQHF
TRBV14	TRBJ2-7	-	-	TGTGCCAGCAGCCCATTCGACAGTTACGAGCAGTACTTC	CASSPFDSYEQYF
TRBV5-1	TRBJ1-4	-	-	TGCGCCAGCAGCTTGGGGGACATTCCGGCGGAAAAACTGTTTTTT	CASSLGDIPAEKLFF
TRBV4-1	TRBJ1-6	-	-	TGCGCCAGCAGCCAAGGAAACAGGGCGGGTAATTCACCCCTCCACTTT	CASSQGNRAGNSPLHF
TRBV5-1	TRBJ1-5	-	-	TGCGCCAGCAGCTTGGACAGTCTGGCTCAGCCCCAGCATTTT	CASSLDSLAQPQHF
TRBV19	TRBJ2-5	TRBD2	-	TGTGCCAGTAGTATAGCGGGGGGGGAGACCCAGTACTTC	CASSIAGGETQYF
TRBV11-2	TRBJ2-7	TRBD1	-	TGTGCCAGCAGCTTCTCCCAGGGGGCGTACGAGCAGTACTTC	CASSFSQGAYEQYF
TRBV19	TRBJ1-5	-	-	TGTGCCAGTAGCCGAATACGGGAGCCCCAGCATTTT	CASSRIREPQHF
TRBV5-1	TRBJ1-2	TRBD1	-	TGCGCCAGCAGACCGGGACAGGAATTCTATGGCTACACCTTC	CASRPGQEFYGYTF
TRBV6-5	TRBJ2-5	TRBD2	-	TGTGCCGGCAGTCCTCTAGCGGGGGGCCAAGAGACCCAGTACTTC	CAGSPLAGGQETQYF
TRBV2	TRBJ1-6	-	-	TGTGCCAGCAGTGCCCAGGAAAATTCACCCCTCCACTTT	CASSAQENSPLHF
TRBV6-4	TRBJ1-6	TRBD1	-	TGTGCCAGCACCCCAGGGGGACCTAATTCACCCCTCCACTTT	CASTPGGPNSPLHF
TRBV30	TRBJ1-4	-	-	TGTGCCTGGCAATGGGGGGGTAATGAAAAACTGTTTTTT	CAWQWGGNEKLFF
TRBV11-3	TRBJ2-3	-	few	TGTGCCAGCAGCTCTCAGGTCGGTACGCAGTATTTT	CASSSQVGTQYF